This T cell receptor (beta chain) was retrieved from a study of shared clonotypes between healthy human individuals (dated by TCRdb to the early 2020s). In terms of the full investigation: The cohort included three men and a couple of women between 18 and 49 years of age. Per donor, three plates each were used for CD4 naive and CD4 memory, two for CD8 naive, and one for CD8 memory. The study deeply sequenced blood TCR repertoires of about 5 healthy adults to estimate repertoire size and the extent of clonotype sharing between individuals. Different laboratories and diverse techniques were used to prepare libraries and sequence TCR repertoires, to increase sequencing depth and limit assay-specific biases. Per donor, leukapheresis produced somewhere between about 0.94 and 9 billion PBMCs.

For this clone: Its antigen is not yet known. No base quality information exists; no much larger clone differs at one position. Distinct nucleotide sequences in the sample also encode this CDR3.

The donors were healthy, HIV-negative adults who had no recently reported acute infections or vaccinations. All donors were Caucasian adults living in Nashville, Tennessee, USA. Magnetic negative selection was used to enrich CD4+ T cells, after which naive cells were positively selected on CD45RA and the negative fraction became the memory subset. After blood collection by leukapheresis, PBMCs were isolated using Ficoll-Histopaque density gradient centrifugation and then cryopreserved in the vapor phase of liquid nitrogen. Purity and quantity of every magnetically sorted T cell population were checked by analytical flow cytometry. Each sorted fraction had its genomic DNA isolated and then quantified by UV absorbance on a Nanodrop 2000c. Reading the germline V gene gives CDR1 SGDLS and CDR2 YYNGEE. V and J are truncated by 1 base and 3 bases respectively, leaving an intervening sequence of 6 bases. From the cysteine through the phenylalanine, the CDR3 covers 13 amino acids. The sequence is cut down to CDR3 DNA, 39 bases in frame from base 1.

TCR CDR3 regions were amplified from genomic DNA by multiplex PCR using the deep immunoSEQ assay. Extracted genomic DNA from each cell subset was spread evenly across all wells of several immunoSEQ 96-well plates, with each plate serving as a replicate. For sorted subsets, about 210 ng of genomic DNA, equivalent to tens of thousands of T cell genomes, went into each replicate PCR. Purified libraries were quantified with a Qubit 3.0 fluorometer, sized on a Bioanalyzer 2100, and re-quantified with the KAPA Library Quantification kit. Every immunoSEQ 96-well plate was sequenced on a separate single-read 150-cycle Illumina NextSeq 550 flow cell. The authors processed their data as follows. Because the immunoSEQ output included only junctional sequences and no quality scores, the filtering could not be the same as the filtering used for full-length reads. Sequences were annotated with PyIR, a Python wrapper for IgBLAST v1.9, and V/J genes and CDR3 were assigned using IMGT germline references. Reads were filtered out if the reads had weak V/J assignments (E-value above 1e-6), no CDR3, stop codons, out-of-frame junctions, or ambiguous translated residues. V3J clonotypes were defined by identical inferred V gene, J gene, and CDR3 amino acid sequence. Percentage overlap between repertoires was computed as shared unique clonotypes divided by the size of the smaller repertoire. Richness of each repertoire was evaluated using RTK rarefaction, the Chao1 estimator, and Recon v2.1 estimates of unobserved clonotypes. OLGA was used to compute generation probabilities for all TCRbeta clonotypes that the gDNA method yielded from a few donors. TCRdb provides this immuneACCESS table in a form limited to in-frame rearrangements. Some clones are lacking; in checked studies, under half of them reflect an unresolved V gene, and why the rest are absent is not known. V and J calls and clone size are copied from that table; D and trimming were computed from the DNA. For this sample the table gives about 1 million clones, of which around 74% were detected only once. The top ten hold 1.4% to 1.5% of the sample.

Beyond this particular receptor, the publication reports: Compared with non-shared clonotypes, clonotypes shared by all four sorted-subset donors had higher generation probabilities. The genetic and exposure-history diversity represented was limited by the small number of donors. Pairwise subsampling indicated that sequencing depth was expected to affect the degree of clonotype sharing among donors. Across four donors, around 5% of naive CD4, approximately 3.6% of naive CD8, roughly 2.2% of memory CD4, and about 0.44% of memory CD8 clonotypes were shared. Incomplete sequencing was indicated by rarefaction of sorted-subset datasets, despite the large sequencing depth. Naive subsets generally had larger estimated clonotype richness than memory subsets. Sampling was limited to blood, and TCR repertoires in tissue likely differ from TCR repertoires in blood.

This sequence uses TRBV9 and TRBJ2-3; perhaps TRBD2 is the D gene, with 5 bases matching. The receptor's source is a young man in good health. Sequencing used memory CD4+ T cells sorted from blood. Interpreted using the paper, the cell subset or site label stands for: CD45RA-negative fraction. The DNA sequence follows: TGTGCCAGCAGCGTAACGGGGACAGATACGCAGTATTTT. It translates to CASSVTGTDTQYF.